Each of the 21 T cell receptor beta chains below was sequenced from the same sample in a study of vaccination effects on CD4 cells after COVID-19. The antigens of these receptors remain unknown. Antigen-specific CD4+ T cells were expanded with viral peptide pools in the ViraFEST assay before sequencing. Culture proceeded for more than nine days, and CD4+ T cells were then isolated. Vaccinees lacked prior SARS-CoV-2 infection and tested negative for nucleocapsid antibodies. The table came from immunoSEQ multiplex PCR; TCRdb's copy has only in-frame clones and leaves some out. The table records tens of thousands of clones, 60% to 75% of them present only once. The sequenced sample was CD4+ T cells from PBMCs cultured with HCoV-NL63 spike peptides, obtained before COVID-19 vaccination. The receptors were sampled from a human donor who received a COVID-19 vaccine.

The chain combines TRBV7-6 with TRBJ2-1, with D tentatively TRBD1 or TRBD2 (6 bases each). Per germline, CDR1 SGHVS and CDR2 FNYEAQ. The CDR3 has 15 residues. V was pared by 5 bases and J by 2 bases, with 13 bases between. CDR3 residues: CASSPLRGAYNEQFF. The CDR3 DNA sequence: TGTGCCAGCAGCCCGTTAAGGGGGGCCTACAATGAGCAGTTCTTC.

The rearrangement joins TRBV27 to TRBJ2-3, with TRBD2 as a possible D gene (5 bases). This CDR3 region has 12 residues. V was pared by 8 bases and J by 2 bases, with 8 bases between. Germline V gives CDR1 MNHEY, CDR2 SMNVEV (reference sequence). The CDR3 loop is CASSRDTDTQYF. The CDR3 DNA sequence: TGTGCCAGCTCGAGGGACACAGATACGCAGTATTTT.

The V and J genes are TRBV2 and TRBJ2-5, with D possibly TRBD1 on 6 matching bases. Trimming removed 3 bases from V and 2 bases from J, with 13 bases in between. The length of the CDR3 is 15 residues. Germline lookup yields CDR1 SNHLY and CDR2 FYNNEI. The CDR3 protein is CASSETGLPQETQYF. CDR3 sequence (DNA): TGTGCCAGCAGTGAGACAGGCCTCCCACAAGAGACCCAGTACTTC.

The chain couples TRBV6-5 to TRBJ1-5; 9 nucleotides match TRBD1. The V segment lost 5 bases and the J segment 7 bases; nucleotides outside the gene matches: 6. The CDR3 is 14 amino acids. Germline values: CDR1 MNHEY, CDR2 SVGAGI. Written as DNA, the CDR3 is TGTGCCAGCAGTCGACAGGGGGGGGAGCAGCCCCAGCATTTT. Its protein is CASSRQGGEQPQHF.

The chain joins TRBV5-4 to TRBJ2-2; 9 bases match TRBD1. V was clipped by 4 bases and J by 7 bases; unmatched bases: 8. CDR1 is SGHNT and CDR2 is YYREEE in the germline V gene (reference sequence). CDR3 length: 15 residues. CDR3 protein: CASSIRDRDNGELFF. The CDR3 nucleotides read TGTGCCAGCAGCATCCGGGACAGGGATAACGGGGAGCTGTTTTTT.

Only a few counts were recorded for this clone. The genes are TRBV19 and TRBJ1-5, with 7 bases matching TRBD1. Germline V gives CDR1 LNHDA, CDR2 SQIVND (reference sequence). The CDR3 covers 14 residues. The ends lost 3 bases at V and 6 bases at J; junction bases unmatched: 5. The CDR3 coding sequence is TGTGCCAGTAGTATCCAGACAGGGATTCAGCCCCAGCATTTT. Its translation is CASSIQTGIQPQHF.

The rearrangement links TRBV4-3 to TRBJ2-2; 10 positions agree with TRBD1. Trimming at V came to 4 bases and at J to 5 bases, leaving 4 bases not matched to a gene. This CDR3 has 15 residues. Germline lookup yields CDR1 LGHNA and CDR2 YSLEER. CDR3 amino acids: CASSLRQGATGELFF. CDR3 in DNA: TGCGCCAGCAGCCTCAGACAGGGGGCGACCGGGGAGCTGTTTTTT.

The chain is built from TRBV27 and TRBJ1-3; maybe TRBD1 (5 bases). Per germline, CDR1 MNHEY and CDR2 SMNVEV (reference sequence). This CDR3 comprises 17 residues. With 0 bases removed from V and 2 bases from J, the gap between germline ends came to 14 bases. The CDR3 DNA is TGTGCCAGCAGTTTATCGTCCCCTCCCAGGGCTGGAAACACCATATATTTT. This translates into CASSLSSPPRAGNTIYF.

The rearrangement joins TRBV6-5 to TRBJ2-3, with 7 bases aligning to TRBD1. Per the germline V gene, CDR1 is MNHEY and CDR2 is SVGAGI. This CDR3 region has 13 residues. Trimming removed 7 bases from V and 4 bases from J; junction bases left unmatched: 5. As DNA, the CDR3 is TGTGCCAGCATCAACAGGGGAGCAGATACGCAGTATTTT. Amino acids: CASINRGADTQYF.

The chain recombines TRBV7-2 with TRBJ2-7; no clear D gene. The CDR3 covers 15 residues. Trimming removed 1 base from V and 3 bases from J, with 13 bases in between. CDR1 is SGHTA, CDR2 FQGNSA, per germline. CDR3 loop: CASSLGSGPLYEQYV. As DNA, the CDR3 is TGTGCCAGCAGCTTAGGCTCCGGACCACTCTACGAGCAGTACGTC.

This clone has just one count. The rearrangement links TRBV3-1 (or the pseudogene TRBV3-2) to TRBJ1-2, with D perhaps TRBD1 (6 bases). Germline CDR1 is LGHDT and CDR2 is YNNKEL (reference sequence). This CDR3 spans 16 amino acids. Trimming shortened V by 1 base and J by 5 bases, and 17 bases separated the two germline ends. This CDR3 reads CASSQVPIGGRYGYTF. For the CDR3, the DNA is TGTGCCAGCAGCCAAGTACCCATAGGGGGGAGGTATGGCTACACCTTC.

V usage is TRBV3-1 (or the pseudogene TRBV3-2) and J usage is TRBJ1-5, with D uncertain. The germline V and J ends were trimmed by 1 base and 6 bases, with 7 bases remaining between them. The CDR3 contains 13 residues. Germline V gene lookup returns CDR1 LGHDT and CDR2 YNNKEL (reference sequence). The CDR3 DNA is TGTGCCAGCAGCCAAGTACTTGCTCAGCCCCAGCATTTT. Translated, it gives CASSQVLAQPQHF.

The sample holds a few counts of this clone. The gene calls are TRBV7-2 and TRBJ2-6; D call uncertain. The V and J ends lost 1 base and 2 bases respectively, with 9 bases between them. In germline, CDR1 is SGHTA, CDR2 FQGNSA. The CDR3 sequence is 16 residues long. The CDR3 region has the DNA TGTGCCAGCAGCTTAGTGTCGAGTCCTGGGGCCAACGTCCTGACTTTC. It specifies CASSLVSSPGANVLTF.

This clone was seen only a few times. The V and J genes are TRBV4-1 and TRBJ1-2; a possible D gene is TRBD1 (6 bases). This CDR3 has 15 residues. CDR1 and CDR2 from the germline V gene are MGHRA and YSYEKL. V lost 3 bases to trimming and J lost 1 base, with 12 bases between them. CDR3 sequence (DNA): TGCGCCAGCAGCCAGGCGGGACATCTTAACTATGGCTACACCTTC. Its protein product is CASSQAGHLNYGYTF.

This clone was seen more than once but under ten times. J is TRBJ1-1 and V is TRBV12-3 or TRBV12-4; D ambiguous. The CDR3 sequence is 13 residues long. Trimming took 0 bases from V and 5 from J, leaving 7 bases between them. For the CDR3, the DNA is TGTGCCAGCAGTTTAGCGTCCAGGACTGAAGCTTTCTTT. Amino acid sequence: CASSLASRTEAFF.

V and J are TRBV5-1 and TRBJ1-2; D is undetermined. CDR3 length equals 14 residues. V was cut by 0 bases and J by 0 bases, with 6 bases left in between. Germline V gene sequence: CDR1 SGHRS, CDR2 YFSETQ. CDR3 DNA sequence: TGCGCCAGCAGCTTGGTGGCAGCTAACTATGGCTACACCTTC. Its translation: CASSLVAANYGYTF.

This clone has a single count. The V gene is TRBV7-2, the J gene TRBJ2-1, with TRBD1 matching 9 bases. Germline V CDR1 and CDR2: SGHTA, FQGNSA. The J segment lost 4 bases and the V segment lost 4 bases, leaving 5 bases of the junction unmatched. This CDR3 has 15 residues. CDR3 coding DNA: TGTGCCAGCAGCTCTCAGACAGGGGGGTACAATGAGCAGTTCTTC. Translated: CASSSQTGGYNEQFF.

The chain has TRBV30 and TRBJ2-3, with 8 bases matching TRBD2. Germline V CDR1 and CDR2: GTSNPN, SVGIG (reference sequence). V shed 2 bases and J 0 bases; nucleotides not matched to a gene: 4. The CDR3 loop spans 15 amino acids. The CDR3 DNA is TGTGCCTGGAGTAGGGCTAGCGGGAGCACAGATACGCAGTATTTT. Residues: CAWSRASGSTDTQYF.

The V and J genes are TRBV11-2 and TRBJ1-2, with D possibly matching TRBD1 (6 bases). Per germline, CDR1 SGHAT and CDR2 FQNNGV. Trimming removed 2 bases at V and 5 bases at J, with 15 bases between. The CDR3 has 15 amino acids. Written as DNA, the CDR3 is TGTGCCAGCAGCTTATCGAGAGGGGGGGAATATGGCTACACCTTC. Translation gives CASSLSRGGEYGYTF.

V gene TRBV12-3 or TRBV12-4 combines with J gene TRBJ1-2; no definite D call. With 6 bases removed from V and 2 bases from J, the gap between germline ends came to 10 bases. The CDR3 is made up of 13 amino acids. This CDR3 reads CASSETRNYGYTF. CDR3 DNA: TGTGCCAGCAGCGAGACACGAAACTATGGCTACACCTTC.

J is TRBJ2-5 and V is TRBV4-1, with D possibly TRBD2 on 7 matching bases. The CDR3 totals 14 residues. Trimming removed 4 bases at V and 2 bases at J, with 11 bases between. Germline V lookup: CDR1 MGHRA, CDR2 YSYEKL. The CDR3 here is CASSRAGAQETQYF. The CDR3 nucleotides are TGCGCCAGCAGCCGGGCGGGGGCACAAGAGACCCAGTACTTC.